This T cell receptor (beta chain) derives from a study of T cell responses to AZD1222 COVID-19 vaccine. Study results and caveats: Seropositive AZD1222 recipients at baseline numbered only 5 or 6. Epitopes outside B.1.351 and B.1.1.7 mutated regions reportedly drew nearly half of spike TCRs. Donors, mostly white British, included more females; clonal diversity was possibly underestimated. Spike-specific TCR breadth and depth both grew after two AZD1222 doses.

The ends were cut back, 7 bases at V and 1 base at J, with 17 bases in the middle. Germline values: CDR1 SGHRS, CDR2 YFSETQ. CDR3 length equals 15 residues. Here immunoSEQ multiplex PCR was the method, and the copy in TCRdb shows in-frame clones only, minus some. Here the sample spans about 93,000 clones, 85% to 90% being singletons. A word on this clone: Its antigen is not identified.

The sequencing used peripheral blood, collected on day 0 of MenACWY control vaccination. The sequence was obtained from an adult in good health. The chain carries TRBV5-1 and TRBJ1-1; D gene ambiguous. The CDR3 here is CASRWLEGSNTEAFF. The CDR3 nucleotides are TGCGCCAGCCGGTGGCTAGAAGGTTCGAACACTGAAGCTTTCTTT. Full variable domain (remainder filled in from reference TRBV5-1 and TRBJ1-1): KAGVTQTPRYLIKTRGQQVTLSCSPISGHRSVSWYQQTPGQGLQFLFEYFSETQRNKGNFPGRFSGRQFSNSRSEMNVSTLELGDSALYLCASRWLEGSNTEAFFGQGTRLTVV.